This passage covers 26 T cell receptor beta chains from one sample sequenced in a study of blood T cells in healthy people across ages. The authors ran a second PCR of about 6 to 12 cycles using a sample-barcoded 5' primer and a J-beta primer mix. Each CDR3 protein gets one entry after TCRdb re-called the 5' RACE reads with MiXCR. The top ten hold around 37% of the sample, which has approximately 600,000 distinct CDR3 sequences, under 65% seen once. The sample comprised blood. All receptors come from a man in his sixties in good health.

V usage is TRBV6-5 and J usage is TRBJ2-3; TRBD2 might be the D (5 bases). Looked up from germline, CDR1 is MNHEY and CDR2 is SVGAGI. V shed 6 bases and J shed 6 bases, with 7 bases lying between them. This CDR3 spans 11 amino acids. The CDR3: CASRTGDTQYF. The CDR3 nucleotides are TGTGCCAGCAGGACGGGGGATACGCAGTATTTT.

The chain employs TRBV10-3 and TRBJ2-1; 7 bases agree with TRBD2. From germline, CDR1 is ENHRY and CDR2 SYGVKD. With V trimmed by 0 bases and J by 7 bases, 3 bases remained unmatched. The CDR3 length is 14 residues. CDR3 sequence: CAISESTSSNEQFF. The CDR3 DNA follows: TGTGCCATCAGTGAGTCGACTAGCTCGAATGAGCAGTTCTTC.

The V and J genes are TRBV4-2 and TRBJ2-7; tentatively, D is TRBD2 (5 bases). V was clipped by 0 bases and J by 4 bases, with 16 bases between them. CDR1 and CDR2 (germline): LGHNA, YNFKEQ. The CDR3 loop spans 16 amino acids. In DNA form, the CDR3 reads TGTGCCAGCAGCCAAGATAGGCTGAACGAGGGTTACGAGCAGTACTTC. Translating it yields CASSQDRLNEGYEQYF.

V and J are TRBV7-2 and TRBJ2-7; D is undetermined. V was cut by 3 bases and J by 0 bases, with 9 bases left in between. This CDR3 is 14 amino acids long. The germline V gene has CDR1 SGHTA and CDR2 FQGNSA. The CDR3 DNA reads as TGTGCCAGCAGCTTGAACGACCGCTCCTACGAGCAGTACTTC. Its protein is CASSLNDRSYEQYF.

The CDR3 here is CASPGQISYEQYF. The CDR3, as DNA: TGTGCCAGCCCAGGACAGATCTCCTACGAGCAGTACTTC. This chain uses TRBV2 with TRBJ2-7; D might be TRBD1 (6 bases). V dropped 8 bases and J dropped 0 bases, with 11 bases sitting between them. CDR3 length: 13 residues. Germline V gene sequence: CDR1 SNHLY, CDR2 FYNNEI.

The genes are TRBV18 and TRBJ2-4; D may be TRBD2 (5 bases). The J call may be faulty, since TRBJ2-7 better matches the DNA end. Germline loops: CDR1 KGHSH, CDR2 LQKENI. There are 13 residues in the CDR3. The CDR3 reads CASSPGEPYEQYF. The CDR3 DNA sequence: TGTGCCAGCTCACCGGGAGAACCCTACGAGCAGTACTTC.

This clonotype was detected only a few times. The chain carries TRBV4-1 and TRBJ2-3; 10 nucleotides match TRBD2. The CDR3 is 17 amino acids. The J segment lost 7 bases and the V segment lost 3 bases, leaving 13 bases of the junction unmatched. Germline V gene lookup returns CDR1 MGHRA and CDR2 YSYEKL. The CDR3 nucleotides read TGCGCCAGCAGCCATCCCCCCCAGCGGGGGGGCGGGAATACGCAGTATTTT. Its protein product is CASSHPPQRGGGNTQYF.

This rearrangement joins TRBV5-1 to TRBJ2-2, with TRBD2 as a possible D gene (6 bases). The CDR3 loop spans 14 amino acids. Trimming stripped 4 bases from V and 6 bases from J, with 13 bases between. Germline loops: CDR1 SGHRS, CDR2 YFSETQ. The CDR3 DNA follows: TGCGCCAGCAGCCCGGGACTTAGTGCCGGGGAGCTGTTTTTT. As protein: CASSPGLSAGELFF. Combining the CDR3 with reference TRBV5-1 and TRBJ2-2 gives the whole variable domain KAGVTQTPRYLIKTRGQQVTLSCSPISGHRSVSWYQQTPGQGLQFLFEYFSETQRNKGNFPGRFSGRQFSNSRSEMNVSTLELGDSALYLCASSPGLSAGELFFGEGSRLTVL.

The chain recombines TRBV5-5 with TRBJ2-3; 13 bases map to TRBD2. The CDR3 is 17 amino acids. V lost 3 bases to trimming and J lost 2 bases; unmatched junction nucleotides: 6. Germline V CDR1 and CDR2: SGHKS, YYEKEE (reference sequence). The CDR3 region is CASSWTSGGQNTDTQYF. In DNA, the CDR3 is TGTGCCAGCAGCTGGACTAGCGGGGGCCAAAACACAGATACGCAGTATTTT.

This chain connects TRBV20-1 to TRBJ2-7; D tentatively fits TRBD1 or TRBD2 (5 bases each). Gene TRBJ2-5 matches the end of the DNA better, so the J call may be wrong. CDR1 and CDR2 from the germline V gene are DFQATT and SNEGSKA (reference sequence). The CDR3 is 14 residues long. CDR3 loop: CSATGQASEETQYF. CDR3 sequence (DNA): TGCAGTGCTACGGGGCAGGCGAGCGAGGAGACCCAGTACTTC.

The chain carries TRBV9 and TRBJ1-6; TRBD1 matches at 8 bases. J was trimmed by 7 bases and V by 4 bases; bases with no gene match: 7. CDR1 SGDLS and CDR2 YYNGEE come from the germline V gene. This CDR3 has 15 amino acids. CDR3 protein: CASSPDRGGNSPLHF. The CDR3 region has the DNA TGTGCCAGCAGCCCAGACAGGGGCGGGAATTCACCCCTCCACTTT.

This chain uses TRBV5-6 with TRBJ1-2; D might be TRBD1 (5 bases). The V gene's germline CDR1 is SGHDT and CDR2 YYEEEE. The V end lost 0 bases, the J end lost 3 bases, and 9 bases lay between the germline ends. The CDR3 is 14 amino acids. CDR3 region: CASSLVGADYGYTF. CDR3 DNA sequence: TGTGCCAGCAGCTTGGTTGGGGCGGACTATGGCTACACCTTC.

This chain uses TRBV9 with TRBJ2-1; D is possibly TRBD2 (7 bases). CDR1 is SGDLS, CDR2 YYNGEE, per germline. The CDR3 runs to 15 residues. Trimming cost V 4 bases and J 5 bases, with 16 bases left between them. The CDR3 spells CASSPLGGGNNEQFF. The CDR3 coding sequence is TGTGCCAGCAGCCCATTAGGGGGGGGAAACAATGAGCAGTTCTTC.

This chain connects TRBV6-1 to TRBJ2-7; no firm D call. The J call may be incorrect, as the DNA end agrees better with TRBJ2-5. The CDR3 has 14 amino acids. The germline V gene encodes CDR1 MNHNS and CDR2 SASEGT. The CDR3 protein is CATVNPATEETQYF. In DNA form, the CDR3 reads TGTGCCACCGTAAACCCGGCCACTGAAGAGACCCAGTACTTC.

The chain recombines TRBV6-6 with TRBJ1-2, with D tentatively TRBD1 (5 bases). Looked up from germline, CDR1 is MNHNY and CDR2 is SVGAGI (reference sequence). The V gene lost 0 bases and the J gene lost 5 bases, with 10 bases spanning the gap. The CDR3 has 14 amino acids. The CDR3 nucleotides read TGTGCCAGCAGTTACTCGACAGAGTTATATGGCTACACCTTC. Translated: CASSYSTELYGYTF.

V and J are TRBV20-1 and TRBJ2-3; TRBD1 might be the D (6 bases). Germline V CDR1 and CDR2: DFQATT, SNEGSKA (reference sequence). The CDR3 spans 14 residues. V was clipped by 3 bases and J by 4 bases, with 14 bases between them. Here the CDR3 reads CSASYRVTPDTQYF. In DNA form, the CDR3 reads TGCAGTGCTAGCTACAGGGTAACGCCAGATACGCAGTATTTT.

The chain couples TRBV29-1 to TRBJ2-4; D is possibly TRBD1 (5 bases). The CDR3 runs 13 residues. CDR1 SQVTM and CDR2 ANQGSEA come from the germline V gene. V was pared by 5 bases and J by 2 bases, with 10 bases between. The CDR3 region is CSVQQGSKNIQYF. In nucleotides, the CDR3 is TGCAGCGTTCAGCAGGGATCCAAAAACATTCAGTACTTC.

This clonotype has just a few counts. The chain is built from TRBV5-1 and TRBJ2-5; 7 bases align to TRBD2. This CDR3 has 14 amino acids. CDR1 and CDR2 (germline): SGHRS, YFSETQ. Germline trimming cut 5 bases from V and 2 bases from J; bases unmatched to any gene: 6. The CDR3 sequence: CASRLASGQETQYF. In DNA, the CDR3 is TGCGCCAGCAGATTAGCTAGCGGACAAGAGACCCAGTACTTC.

This clonotype has just a few counts. This chain joins TRBV25-1 and TRBJ1-4; a possible D gene is TRBD1 (5 bases). The CDR3 consists of 18 residues. Germline V gene sequence: CDR1 MGHDK, CDR2 SYGVNS. Trimming shortened V by 2 bases and J by 3 bases, and 19 bases separated the two germline ends. DNA for the CDR3: TGTGCCAGCAGTGAACCAAGGGGCGGCATCCCGGCTAATGAAAAACTGTTTTTT. Protein: CASSEPRGGIPANEKLFF.

This chain links TRBV29-1 with TRBJ1-1; D remains unclear. The CDR3 contains 13 residues. Between the trimmed V and J ends, which lost 7 bases and 2 bases, there was a span of 14 bases. Per germline, CDR1 SQVTM and CDR2 ANQGSEA. DNA of the CDR3: TGCAGCGCCGAAAGGACGGTCAACACTGAAGCTTTCTTT. As protein: CSAERTVNTEAFF.

This clonotype was found once. CDR3 residues: CASSQFDRGWNTEAFF. The CDR3, as DNA: TGTGCCAGCAGCCAATTCGACAGGGGGTGGAACACTGAAGCTTTCTTT. The chain links TRBV3-1 to TRBJ1-1; 9 bases map to TRBD1. J gave up 1 base and V 2 bases, and 5 bases lay outside the gene matches. Germline V gene data show CDR1 as LGHDT and CDR2 as YNNKEL (reference sequence). The CDR3 covers 16 residues.

As for this clonotype: A single base separates this from a much larger clone, so it may be a read error. The chain uses TRBV10-3 and TRBJ1-1; D unresolved. The V and J ends lost 7 bases and 2 bases respectively, with 14 bases between them. The CDR3 runs 14 residues. Per germline, CDR1 ENHRY and CDR2 SYGVKD. The CDR3 nucleotides are TGTGCCATCACCAAACAGAGCAAAAACACTGAAGCTTTCTTT. Translating gives CAITKQSKNTEAFF.

The chain employs TRBV20-1 and TRBJ1-2; D is possibly TRBD1 (5 bases). CDR3 length equals 11 residues. Germline CDR1 is DFQATT and CDR2 is SNEGSKA (reference sequence). V lost 7 bases to trimming and J lost 8 bases, with 14 bases between them. The CDR3 DNA reads TGCAGTGGGGGGACTTCGTACGGCTACACCTTC. Protein product: CSGGTSYGYTF.

This clonotype was counted a few times. The chain employs TRBV20-1 and TRBJ2-7; 8 bases match TRBD2. V lost 6 bases and J lost 4; bases outside the gene matches: 17. The CDR3 has 16 residues. Germline V gives CDR1 DFQATT, CDR2 SNEGSKA (reference sequence). The CDR3 region has the DNA TGCAGTGCCCCCGATCCCCTGACTAGCGCGGGATACGAGCAGTACTTC. This gives the protein CSAPDPLTSAGYEQYF.

This clonotype was detected a few times. The chain couples TRBV7-8 to TRBJ2-2, with D perhaps matching TRBD1 (5 bases). CDR3 length: 14 amino acids. V was clipped by 1 base and J by 6 bases, with 9 bases between them. Germline CDR1 and CDR2: SGHVS and FQNEAQ. CDR3 nucleotide sequence: TGTGCCAGCAGCTTAGTCCAGGGCCCCGGGGAGCTGTTTTTT. Its protein is CASSLVQGPGELFF. Looking up the rest from reference TRBV7-8 and TRBJ2-2 gives the full variable domain: GAGVSQSPRYKVAKRGQDVALRCDPISGHVSLFWYQQALGQGPEFLTYFQNEAQLDKSGLPSDRFFAERPEGSVSTLKIQRTQQEDSAVYLCASSLVQGPGELFFGEGSRLTVL.

The V gene is TRBV7-2, the J gene TRBJ2-1; a weak D match, TRBD2 (6 bases). CDR1 and CDR2 from the germline V gene are SGHTA and FQGNSA. The CDR3 is 16 residues long. With 2 bases removed from V and 1 base from J, the gap between germline ends came to 12 bases. The CDR3 nucleotides read TGTGCCAGCAGCTTAAATGGCGGGGAGTCCTACAATGAGCAGTTCTTC. Residues: CASSLNGGESYNEQFF.